This T cell receptor (beta chain) is from a study of vaccination and CD4 T cells after COVID-19. The wider study: For control cultures, the treatment was a CEFX pool, an HIV-1 Nef pool, or no peptide. Study outcomes and limitations: The median proportion of reactive clones detected only post-vaccination in convalescent patients was 65% to 90%.

As for treatment: approximately 11-day PBMC culture with coronavirus spike peptide pools or control peptides (ViraFEST assay). March to December 2020 was the span of positive PCR dates, which predated US Alpha, Beta and Delta variants. Points on this clonotype: The antigen remains undetermined.

This CDR3 comprises 15 residues. The V and J ends lost 4 bases and 1 base, in that order; junction bases with no gene match: 5. The germline CDR1 and CDR2 sequences are SGDLS and YYNGEE. Researchers used the Oncomine TCR Beta short-read assay to sequence DNA from cultured CD4+ T cells. TCRdb processed the PCR reads anew with MiXCR; each CDR3 protein has one entry. The repertoire includes 4,500 or so distinct CDR3 sequences, over 40% of them detected once, and roughly 45% sits in the top ten. Sequencing was done on a sample of CD4+ T cells from blood, cultured in vitro. This chain links TRBV9 with TRBJ2-5; 9 bases are shared with TRBD2. This sequence originates from a human donor who had recovered from COVID-19. Here the CDR3 reads CASSPGTSLQETQYF. The DNA for the CDR3 is TGTGCCAGCAGCCCGGGGACTAGCCTCCAAGAGACCCAGTACTTC.